A single sample gave rise to the 2 T cell receptor beta chains below, sequenced in a study of shared clonotypes between healthy human individuals. Here immunoSEQ multiplex PCR was the method, and the copy in TCRdb shows in-frame clones only, minus some. The sample records fewer than 700,000 clones, approximately 96% being singletons. CD45RO-negative CD8 cells positively selected for CCR7 made up the naive population, which excluded terminally differentiated effector memory CD45RA+ cells. The specimen was naive CD8+ T cells sorted from blood. Receptor source: a woman aged 25 to 45 in good health.

The chain employs TRBV30 and TRBJ2-7; D might be TRBD1 or TRBD2, each matching 6 bases. Trimming pared 7 bases from V and 2 bases from J, leaving 12 bases between. This CDR3 has 12 amino acids. Germline assignment: CDR1 GTSNPN and CDR2 SVGIG (reference sequence). The CDR3 region is CASEGGPYEQYF. CDR3 bases: TGTGCCTCGGAAGGGGGGCCCTACGAGCAGTACTTC.

The V and J genes are TRBV10-3 and TRBJ1-1, with unresolved D. This CDR3 contains 21 residues. The V gene lost 0 bases and the J gene lost 3 bases, with 29 bases spanning the gap. The germline CDR1 and CDR2 sequences are ENHRY and SYGVKD. CDR3 in amino acids: CAISESTGGLRSVTEHTEAFF. CDR3 DNA: TGTGCCATCAGTGAGTCGACGGGAGGGCTTAGGAGCGTAACCGAACACACTGAAGCTTTCTTT.